This is a list of T cell receptor beta chains from one sample in a study of T-cell reconstitution after alpha-beta-depleted transplantation in children. In TCRdb, the PCR reads were re-called with MiXCR into one record per CDR3 protein. The sample yields about 540,000 distinct CDR3 sequences, roughly 27% seen once. The material sequenced was PBMCs, taken before TCRalphabeta/CD19-depleted stem cell transplant. Receptor source: a boy under two years old with Wiskott-Aldrich syndrome, due to receive a stem cell transplant. CDR3s include the opening cysteine and the closing phenylalanine or tryptophan. The D gene is left open where the match is weak. The size entry is marked missing in some rows and otherwise reads once, few, many or a size class.

. | TRBJ2-7 | . | TRBV29-1 | CSVPGRRGPYEQYF | TGCAGCGTTCCAGGGAGACGAGGCCCCTACGAGCAGTACTTC
few | TRBJ1-3 | . | TRBV15 | CATSRDKPSGNTIYF | TGTGCCACCAGCAGAGATAAGCCCTCTGGAAACACCATATATTTT
. | TRBJ2-1 | . | TRBV11-1 | CASSFASGTRPKIEQFF | TGTGCCAGCAGCTTTGCGTCCGGAACACGGCCCAAAATCGAGCAGTTCTTC
few | TRBJ2-1 | TRBD2 | TRBV12-3/TRBV12-4 | CASSRTSGSRHEQFF | TGTGCCAGCAGTAGGACTAGCGGGAGCCGCCATGAGCAGTTCTTC
. | TRBJ2-7 | TRBD2 | TRBV5-1 | CASSLEIGLAGVYEQYF | TGCGCCAGCAGCTTGGAAATAGGACTAGCGGGAGTCTACGAGCAGTACTTC
few | TRBJ2-7 | . | TRBV28 | CASSAPGTFTYEQYF | TGTGCCAGCAGTGCTCCCGGGACTTTTACCTACGAGCAGTACTTC
. | TRBJ2-1 | TRBD1 | TRBV9 | CASSVEGTGGDEQFF | TGTGCCAGCAGCGTAGAAGGGACAGGGGGCGATGAGCAGTTCTTC
once | TRBJ2-7 | . | TRBV7-9 | CASSLEGPAEQYF | TGTGCCAGCAGCTTAGAAGGCCCCGCCGAGCAGTACTTC
few | TRBJ2-7 | . | TRBV7-8 | CASSLEGEVSEQYF | TGTGCCAGCAGCTTAGAGGGGGAGGTATCTGAGCAGTACTTC
few | TRBJ2-1 | TRBD2 | TRBV5-1 | CASSHGLADYNEQFF | TGCGCCAGCAGCCATGGACTAGCGGACTACAATGAGCAGTTCTTC
. | TRBJ2-2 | TRBD2 | TRBV9 | CASGPRTSLNTGELFF | TGTGCCAGCGGTCCCCGGACTAGCTTGAACACCGGGGAGCTGTTTTTT
. | TRBJ2-3 | . | TRBV10-3 | CAIGQGIEQYF | TGTGCCATCGGCCAGGGGATAGAGCAGTATTTT
. | TRBJ2-7 | . | TRBV6-5 | CASSYFQGLGEQYF | TGTGCCAGCAGTTACTTCCAGGGTTTAGGCGAGCAGTACTTC
few | TRBJ2-1 | . | TRBV24-1 | CATKGQSSSYNEQFF | TGTGCCACCAAAGGACAGTCAAGCTCCTACAATGAGCAGTTCTTC
few | TRBJ2-3 | . | TRBV7-2 | CASSLEGRSTDTQYF | TGTGCCAGCAGCTTAGAGGGCAGGTCCACAGATACGCAGTATTTT
. | TRBJ2-7 | TRBD2 | TRBV20-1 | CSAPLGLAGGGEQYF | TGCAGTGCTCCTCTAGGACTAGCGGGAGGTGGCGAGCAGTACTTC
. | TRBJ2-3 | . | TRBV10-3 | CAISESSGDTQYF | TGTGCCATCAGTGAGTCCTCGGGGGATACGCAGTATTTT